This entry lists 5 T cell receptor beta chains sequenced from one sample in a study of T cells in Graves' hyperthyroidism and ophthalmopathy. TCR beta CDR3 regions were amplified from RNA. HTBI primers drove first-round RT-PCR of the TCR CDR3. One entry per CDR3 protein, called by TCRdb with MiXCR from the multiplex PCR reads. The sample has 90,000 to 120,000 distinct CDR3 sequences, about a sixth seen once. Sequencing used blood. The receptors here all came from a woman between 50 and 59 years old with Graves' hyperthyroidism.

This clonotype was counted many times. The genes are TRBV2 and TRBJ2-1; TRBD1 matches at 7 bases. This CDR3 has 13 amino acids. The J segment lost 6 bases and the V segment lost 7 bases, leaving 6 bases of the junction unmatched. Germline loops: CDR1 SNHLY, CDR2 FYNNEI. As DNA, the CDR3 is TGTGCCAGCAAGGACAGGCTGGGCAATGAGCAGTTCTTC. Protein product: CASKDRLGNEQFF.

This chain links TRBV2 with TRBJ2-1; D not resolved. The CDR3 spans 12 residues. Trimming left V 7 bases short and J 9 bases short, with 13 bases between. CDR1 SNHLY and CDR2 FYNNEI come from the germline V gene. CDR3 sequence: CASTLDGGEQFF. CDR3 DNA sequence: TGTGCCAGCACCCTAGACGGCGGTGAGCAGTTCTTC.

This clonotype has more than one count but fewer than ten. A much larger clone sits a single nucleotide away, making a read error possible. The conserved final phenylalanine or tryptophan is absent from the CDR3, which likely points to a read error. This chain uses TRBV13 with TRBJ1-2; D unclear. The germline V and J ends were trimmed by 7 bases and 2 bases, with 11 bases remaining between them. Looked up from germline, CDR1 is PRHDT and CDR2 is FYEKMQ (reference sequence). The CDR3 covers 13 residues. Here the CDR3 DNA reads TGTGCCAGCACCCCCTCCGGGAACTATGGCTACACCCTC. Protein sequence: CASTPSGNYGYTL.

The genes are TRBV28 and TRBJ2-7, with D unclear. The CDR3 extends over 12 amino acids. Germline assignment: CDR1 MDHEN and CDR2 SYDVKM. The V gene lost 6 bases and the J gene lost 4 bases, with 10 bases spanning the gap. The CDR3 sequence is CASSPDGYEQYF. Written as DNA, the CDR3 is TGTGCCAGCAGCCCGGATGGATACGAGCAGTACTTC.

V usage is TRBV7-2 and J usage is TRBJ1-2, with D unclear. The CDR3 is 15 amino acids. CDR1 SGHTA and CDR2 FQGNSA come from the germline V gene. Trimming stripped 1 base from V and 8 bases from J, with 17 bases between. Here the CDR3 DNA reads TGTGCCAGCAGCTTAGACGGCCGTCTCATGGGCGGCTACACCTTC. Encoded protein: CASSLDGRLMGGYTF. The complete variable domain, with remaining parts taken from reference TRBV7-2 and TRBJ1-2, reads GAGVSQSPSNKVTEKGKDVELRCDPISGHTALYWYRQSLGQGLEFLIYFQGNSAPDKSGLPSDRFSAERTGGSVSTLTIQRTQQEDSAVYLCASSLDGRLMGGYTFGSGTRLTVV.